A selection of T cell receptor beta chains follows, all from one sample in a study of cytomegalovirus exposure and HLA in healthy donors. Some clones are missing from TCRdb's copy, which holds only in-frame ones; the method was immunoSEQ multiplex PCR. The sample shows under 200,000 clones, 70% to 80% of them seen only once. What was sequenced was PBMCs. These receptors originate from a woman aged 40 to 50 in good health and CMV-seronegative. The CDR3 runs from the conserved cysteine through the conserved F or W. D genes are given only for firm matches. Rows give clone size only sometimes, using once, few, many, or a class for an expanded clone.

.,TRBJ1-5,TRBV6-6,.,TGTGCCAGCAGTTACTCAGGGGGCAATCAGCCCCAGCATTTT,CASSYSGGNQPQHF
.,TRBJ2-1,TRBV5-1,.,TGCGCCAGCAGCTTTAACCAGGGCCCCTACAATGAGCAGTTCTTC,CASSFNQGPYNEQFF
.,TRBJ1-2,TRBV21-1,.,TGTGCCAGCAGCAAAGAAGGGACAAGGAGAGGCTACACCTTC,CASSKEGTRRGYTF
.,TRBJ2-3,TRBV4-1,.,TGCGCCAGCAGCCAAGTATATTCAGATACGCAGTATTTT,CASSQVYSDTQYF
TRBD1,TRBJ1-4,TRBV27,.,TGTGCCAGCAGTTCGAGGGAAGGGGGCTTTGAAAAACTGTTTTTT,CASSSREGGFEKLFF
.,TRBJ1-1,TRBV7-9,once,TGTGCCAGCACTACAGGGCTGAACACTGAAGCTTTCTTT,CASTTGLNTEAFF
.,TRBJ1-1,TRBV30,.,TGTGCCTGGACAGGGTATTTGGGCACTGAAGCTTTCTTT,CAWTGYLGTEAFF
.,TRBJ1-1,TRBV11-2,once,TGTGCCAGCAGCTTCAGCGGTGAAGCTTTCTTT,CASSFSGEAFF
.,TRBJ2-5,TRBV28,.,TGTGCCAGCAGTTTGCGCCCGGGACTTCCCTCGTACCAAGAGACCCAGTACTTC,CASSLRPGLPSYQETQYF
.,TRBJ1-5,TRBV2,.,TGTGCCAGCAGTGAGGGGCAGCACAATCAGCCCCAGCATTTT,CASSEGQHNQPQHF
TRBD1,TRBJ2-3,TRBV2,.,TGTGCCAGCAGCGACAGGGGAAGGGAGACTACGCAGTATTTT,CASSDRGRETTQYF
TRBD1,TRBJ1-1,TRBV9,.,TGTGCCAGCAGCCCACAGACAGGGTTCACTGAAGCTTTCTTT,CASSPQTGFTEAFF
TRBD1,TRBJ2-6,TRBV5-1,few,TGCGCCAGCAGCCCCGGGACAGGCCCTGGGGCCAACGTCCTGACTTTC,CASSPGTGPGANVLTF
.,TRBJ2-3,TRBV2,.,TGTGCCAGCTATCTAGAGGTTGCGCAGTATTTT,CASYLEVAQYF
TRBD1,TRBJ1-6,TRBV30,.,TGTGCCTGTACGACAGGGGGCAGTTCACCCCTCCACTTT,CACTTGGSSPLHF
TRBD1,TRBJ1-2,TRBV6-1,.,TGTGCCAGCAGAGAGGGACAGAGGATAAACTATGGCTACACCTTC,CASREGQRINYGYTF
.,TRBJ2-1,TRBV10-3,.,TGTGCCACGGGGGACAATGAGCAGTTCTTC,CATGDNEQFF
.,TRBJ1-1,TRBV27,.,TGTGCCAGCATAAAGCCCGGGTCCATGAACACTGAAGCTTTCTTT,CASIKPGSMNTEAFF
.,TRBJ1-5,TRBV6-1,few,TGTGCCAGCAGTGCAACTTATAGCAATCAGCCCCAGCATTTT,CASSATYSNQPQHF
TRBD1,TRBJ1-3,TRBV5-4,once,TGTGCCAGCAGCGTACAGGGGGTTTTGTCTGGAAACACCATATATTTT,CASSVQGVLSGNTIYF
.,TRBJ2-5,TRBV2,.,TGTGCCAGCAGTGAATTGTATACCCAGTACTTC,CASSELYTQYF
TRBD1,TRBJ1-2,TRBV28,.,TGTGCCAGCAGCCAGACAGGGGGGTATGGCTACACCTTC,CASSQTGGYGYTF
.,TRBJ1-1,TRBV2,.,TGTGCCTCCGGGGGGGAACTGAACACTGAAGCTTTCTTT,CASGGELNTEAFF
TRBD1,TRBJ1-1,TRBV5-1,.,TGCGCCAGCAGCATAGACAGGGACGAAGCTTTCTTT,CASSIDRDEAFF
TRBD1,TRBJ2-7,TRBV5-1,.,TGCGCCAGCAGCTTGCACGGGACAGGTGCTTACGAGCAGTACTTC,CASSLHGTGAYEQYF
.,TRBJ2-2,TRBV11-1,.,TGTGCCAGCAGTTCTGGCAGGGGGAACACCGGGGAGCTGTTTTTT,CASSSGRGNTGELFF
.,TRBJ2-2,TRBV30,.,TGTGCCTGGAACGGCGGCGACACCGGGGAGCTGTTTTTT,CAWNGGDTGELFF
TRBD2,TRBJ2-7,TRBV30,once,TGTGCCTGGAGTGTTGTAGCGGGAGGCGGCGAGCAGTACTTC,CAWSVVAGGGEQYF
.,TRBJ2-7,TRBV5-4,few,TGTGCCAGCAGCTCTCGGCTATTCCCGGGTCCCTACGAGCAGTACTTC,CASSSRLFPGPYEQYF
TRBD2,TRBJ2-7,TRBV29-1,once,TGCAGCGTTGGAGAGTTGGGGGGGGGCTACGAGCAGTACTTC,CSVGELGGGYEQYF
TRBD1,TRBJ1-1,TRBV7-2,.,TGTGCCAGCAGCCCCTGGACAGGGGGCTTTCGGACTGAAGCTTTCTTT,CASSPWTGGFRTEAFF